The 15 T cell receptor beta chains below come from one sample, sequenced in a study of blood T cell repertoires in COVID-19. Sequencing was performed with immunoSEQ multiplex PCR; in TCRdb, only in-frame clones are kept and a portion is missing. This table has about 210,000 clones, around 83% appearing once. Sequencing was done on a sample of peripheral blood. These TCRs come from a man in his fifties or sixties with active or convalescent COVID-19.

The chain links TRBV9 to TRBJ1-6, with 7 bases aligning to TRBD1. The trim removed 0 bases at V and 8 bases at J, leaving 8 bases unmatched. The CDR3 consists of 16 residues. Looked up from germline, CDR1 is SGDLS and CDR2 is YYNGEE. CDR3 amino acids: CASSVGNRGYDSPLHF. For the CDR3, the DNA is TGTGCCAGCAGCGTAGGCAACAGGGGTTACGATTCACCCCTCCACTTT.

The chain has TRBV11-2 and TRBJ2-5, with D uncertain. Trimming shortened V by 7 bases and J by 0 bases, and 3 bases separated the two germline ends. The germline V gene has CDR1 SGHAT and CDR2 FQNNGV. The CDR3 has 11 residues. The CDR3 loop is CASTNQETQYF. In DNA, the CDR3 is TGTGCCAGCACAAACCAAGAGACCCAGTACTTC.

This chain links TRBV28 with TRBJ1-6; D is ambiguous. The CDR3 consists of 17 residues. Trimming left V 8 bases short and J 0 bases short, with 17 bases between. Germline CDR1 reads MDHEN; CDR2 reads SYDVKM. DNA of the CDR3: TGTGCCAGCCAACTCAGGACGGGAAGCTCCTATAATTCACCCCTCCACTTT. Translating gives CASQLRTGSSYNSPLHF.

This clone has only one observation. V and J are TRBV5-5 and TRBJ2-3; 7 nucleotides agree with TRBD2. V dropped 4 bases and J dropped 4; count of bases not matched to a gene: 9. This CDR3 is 15 amino acids long. Germline CDR1 SGHKS, CDR2 YYEKEE (reference sequence). CDR3 nucleotide sequence: TGTGCCAGCAGCCCGGAGAGGGGAGGGGCAGATACGCAGTATTTT. Protein product: CASSPERGGADTQYF.

This clone has at least ten counts. This sequence joins TRBV7-9 and TRBJ2-5, with 12 nucleotides matching TRBD2. Germline CDR1 and CDR2: SEHNR and FQNEAQ (reference sequence). This CDR3 contains 15 residues. V lost 4 bases and J lost 4; bases outside the gene matches: 4. Here the CDR3 reads CASSSGLAGSETQYF. Written as DNA, the CDR3 is TGTGCCAGCAGCTCAGGACTAGCGGGATCAGAGACCCAGTACTTC.

This chain joins TRBV9 and TRBJ1-6; D gene unclear. This CDR3 comprises 14 residues. Germline values: CDR1 SGDLS, CDR2 YYNGEE. V was trimmed by 4 bases and J by 8 bases, leaving 13 bases between them. As DNA, the CDR3 is TGTGCCAGCAGCTCCCGCTCGGAGGATTCACCCCTCCACTTT. It is translated as CASSSRSEDSPLHF.

V and J are TRBV7-3 and TRBJ2-3; a possible D gene is TRBD2 (5 bases). CDR3 length equals 14 residues. Germline V gives CDR1 SGHTA, CDR2 FQGTGA. V was clipped by 1 base and J by 2 bases, with 7 bases between them. As DNA, the CDR3 is TGTGCCAGCAGCTTAAACGACTACACAGATACGCAGTATTTT. Translated: CASSLNDYTDTQYF. Complete variable domain (other parts from reference TRBV7-3 and TRBJ2-3): GAGVSQTPSNKVTEKGKYVELRCDPISGHTALYWYRQSLGQGPEFLIYFQGTGAADDSGLPNDRFFAVRPEGSVSTLKIQRTERGDSAVYLCASSLNDYTDTQYFGPGTRLTVL.

The genes are TRBV7-3 and TRBJ2-2; D is uncertain. V lost 5 bases to trimming and J lost 2 bases, with 6 bases between them. This CDR3 spans 13 amino acids. CDR1 and CDR2 from the germline V gene are SGHTA and FQGTGA. Written as DNA, the CDR3 is TGTGCCAGCAGCACGACAAACACCGGGGAGCTGTTTTTT. It translates to CASSTTNTGELFF.

The J gene is TRBJ2-1, the V gene TRBV7-9; D gene unclear. Germline V gene lookup returns CDR1 SEHNR and CDR2 FQNEAQ (reference sequence). This CDR3 has 10 amino acids. V was trimmed by 3 bases and J by 14 bases, leaving 8 bases between them. For the CDR3, the DNA is TGTGCCAGCAGCTTCCCCTCAGAGTTCTTC. Residues: CASSFPSEFF. Supplemented by reference TRBV7-9 and TRBJ2-1, the full variable domain reads DTGVSQNPRHKITKRGQNVTFRCDPISEHNRLYWYRQTLGQGPEFLTYFQNEAQLEKSRLLSDRFSAERPKGSFSTLEIQRTEQGDSAMYLCASSFPSEFFGPGTRLTVL.

This chain joins TRBV2 and TRBJ2-3; TRBD1 aligns across 8 bases. J gave up 5 bases and V 5 bases, and 6 bases lay outside the gene matches. The CDR3 is 14 amino acids. CDR1 SNHLY and CDR2 FYNNEI come from the germline V gene. CDR3 protein: CASSPQGAGDTQYF. DNA of the CDR3: TGTGCCAGCAGTCCCCAGGGGGCGGGAGATACGCAGTATTTT.

The chain recombines TRBV18 with TRBJ2-2; TRBD1 agrees at 8 bases. Germline V gene sequence: CDR1 KGHSH, CDR2 LQKENI. V lost 5 bases and J lost 0; bases outside the gene matches: 5. The length of the CDR3 is 16 residues. The CDR3 spells CASSTDRAANTGELFF. CDR3 sequence (DNA): TGTGCCAGCTCAACGGACAGGGCCGCGAACACCGGGGAGCTGTTTTTT.

This clone has only one observation. This sequence joins TRBV7-3 and TRBJ2-5, with 9 bases fitting TRBD2. Looked up from germline, CDR1 is SGHTA and CDR2 is FQGTGA. The CDR3 is made up of 15 amino acids. J lost 5 bases, V lost 1 base, and 5 bases had no gene match. This CDR3 reads CASSLNSGSRETQYF. The CDR3 coding sequence is TGTGCCAGCAGCTTAAATAGCGGGAGTCGGGAGACCCAGTACTTC.

The chain has TRBV4-3 and TRBJ2-1; 8 positions match TRBD1. CDR3 length: 15 amino acids. V was pared by 1 base and J by 4 bases, with 3 bases of the junction left unmatched. In germline, CDR1 is LGHNA, CDR2 YSLEER. The CDR3 sequence: CASSQGRDRYNEQFF. The CDR3 nucleotides are TGCGCCAGCAGCCAAGGCCGGGACAGGTACAATGAGCAGTTCTTC.

The chain carries TRBV5-1 and TRBJ2-2; 9 bases line up with TRBD1. This CDR3 contains 15 residues. Germline V gene sequence: CDR1 SGHRS, CDR2 YFSETQ. The V gene end was trimmed by 0 bases and the J gene end by 6 bases; junction bases not matched to a gene: 3. DNA of the CDR3: TGCGCCAGCAGCTTGGGACAGGGGGTTCCCGGGGAGCTGTTTTTT. It is translated as CASSLGQGVPGELFF.

The chain has TRBV28 and TRBJ1-1, with D perhaps TRBD1 (5 bases). The germline V gene has CDR1 MDHEN and CDR2 SYDVKM. V was pared by 2 bases and J by 4 bases, with 11 bases between. CDR3 length: 14 amino acids. The CDR3 region is CASSLAGWRTEAFF. DNA of the CDR3: TGTGCCAGCAGTTTAGCAGGGTGGCGCACTGAAGCTTTCTTT.